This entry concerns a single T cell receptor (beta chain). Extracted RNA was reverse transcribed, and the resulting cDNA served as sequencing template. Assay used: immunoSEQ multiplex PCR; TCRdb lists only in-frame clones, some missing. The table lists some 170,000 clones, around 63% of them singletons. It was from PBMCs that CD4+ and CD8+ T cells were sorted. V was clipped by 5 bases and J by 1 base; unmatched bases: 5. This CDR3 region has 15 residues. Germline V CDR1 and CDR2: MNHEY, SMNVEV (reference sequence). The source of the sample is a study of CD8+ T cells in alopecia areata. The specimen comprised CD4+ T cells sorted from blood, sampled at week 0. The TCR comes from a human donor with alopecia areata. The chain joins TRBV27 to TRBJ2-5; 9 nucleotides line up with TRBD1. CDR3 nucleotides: TGTGCCAGCAGTGCCGGGACAGGGCGCCAAGAGACCCAGTACTTC. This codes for CASSAGTGRQETQYF.